This T cell receptor beta chain was sequenced in a study of cytomegalovirus exposure and HLA in healthy donors (dated by TCRdb to 2016 to 2017). For the study in its entirety: According to an earlier analysis of several hundred of the donors, 200 million or so T cells yielded roughly 100 million unique TCR beta sequences and about 300 Gb of sequence data. A later analysis re-examined previously published TCR beta repertoires from around 670 donors and added high-resolution HLA genotyping to investigate patterns of TCR occurrence. Donor age, sex, ethnicity and CMV serostatus were collected together with the repertoire data. Along with the approximately 700-subject first cohort, a separate validation cohort of about 110 different subjects was used. The study profiled the T cell repertoires of under 850 subjects by immunosequencing and related them to cytomegalovirus serostatus. A later genetic analysis took genome-wide SNP genotypes for about 55% of the 666 donors and used that subset as a discovery cohort. All discovery cohort repertoires had been generated using a single sequencing platform. Among the roughly 390 genotyped donors, around 81% belonged to the genetic ancestry cluster associated with self-reported Caucasian donors. HLA typing included class I and class II loci at four-digit resolution. Rather than using new phenotypic data, the later analysis identified candidate immune exposures from TCR beta sequences and from how often those sequences occurred across donors. The study was designed to test whether signatures of past pathogen exposure could be identified by cataloging public T cell receptors. To predict cytomegalovirus infection status, the study brought together high-throughput TCR immunosequencing, statistical association of individual TCRs with disease status, and machine learning. Typing coverage differed by locus: A, B, C, DRB1 and DQB1 were typed in about 629-630 donors, DQA1 in about 560, DPA1 in nearly 610, and DPB1 in 450 to 480. Several DR-DQ haplotypes were treated as single units for association and clustering because of strong linkage in the cohort. In an earlier analysis of over 550 of the donors, high-throughput TCR beta sequencing was used to judge whether each TCR beta V gene segment behaved as functional or pseudogenic. An early release covering roughly 600 HLA-typed donors comprised about 310 gigabases of sequencing data and around 80 million unique TCR sequences. Among about 360 genotyped donors of the cohort, an average of around 240,000 unique TCR beta nucleotide sequences were sequenced per donor, 15% to 20% of them non-productive. The research as a whole found: In a later analysis, TCR association rates were found to vary across HLA loci, with the most associated TCRs seen for DRB1 alleles and the fewest for HLA-C alleles. A cluster of highly shared sequence variants was judged likely to be a technical artifact of the sequencing pipeline. Because some donors lacked HLA typing at each locus, the association tests relied only on the typed subset. When HLA alleles, especially DR and DQ, strongly co-occurred, attributing TCR associations to individual alleles was difficult. According to a later analysis, most CMV-associated TCR beta chains appeared to be HLA-restricted, and the HLA associations seemed to be driven largely by CMV exposure. In a later genetic analysis, a missense DCLRE1C variant was associated with V-gene and J-gene trimming of TCR beta chains, and the association was replicated in an independent cohort. Most TCR sequences were seen in very few donors, while some public TCRs were found in many individuals. A few of the identified cytomegalovirus-associated TCR beta chains were confirmed in vitro to be specific for cytomegalovirus antigens. Roughly uniform sequencing depth across donors was assumed in presence/absence analyses, although this assumption may not hold. The classifier was reported to diagnose cytomegalovirus status with high specificity and sensitivity in both the original cohort and the validation cohort. Linkage disequilibrium might explain the correlated functional status among segregating V segments, but an unknown experimental factor could not be ruled out. At a false discovery rate of 0.05, a later analysis linked around 17,000 TCR beta sequences to specific HLA alleles. In an earlier analysis of about 600 of the donors, most TCR beta V segments appeared in productive rearrangements about 87% or about 30% of the time, broadly matching IMGT annotations. According to the authors, the approach could potentially be generalized to other disease states and immunological phenotypes. In a later analysis, HLA-associated TCR beta chains showed more clonal expansion and lower generation probabilities than non-associated chains that were equally common. Several of the top co-occurrence clusters appeared to be linked to parvovirus B19, influenza, CMV and Epstein-Barr virus, according to a later analysis. A further reported finding was that TCR beta sequences accurately predicted the HLA-A and HLA-B alleles for most subjects in the first cohort. Some IMGT-functional V segments, including TRBV6-2 and TRBV6-3, could not be distinguished by the 87-base-pair reads and were therefore excluded. A total of fewer than 200 TCR beta chains were listed by the study as associated with cytomegalovirus. CMV serostatus was the only immune exposure information available for the cohort. In this cohort, only TCR beta chains were sequenced, and detectable features were limited by the absence of alpha or paired-chain data. Over 15 rarely observed V segments, including chromosome 9 orphons, were excluded from the earlier analysis of a few hundred of the donors because counts were too low. A later genetic analysis reported fewer N-insertions in productive TCRs among donors in an Asian-associated ancestry cluster than the roughly 640-donor mean.

A word on this clone: The antigen it binds to is not known. No clone much larger than this one lies a single base away; base qualities are absent.

V was cut back by 6 bases and J by 3 bases, leaving a gap of 15 bases between them. The CDR3 starts with the cysteine, ends with the phenylalanine, and has 14 residues. The entry retains the CDR3 DNA only, 42 bases that are in frame from base 1. The CDR1 and CDR2 encoded by the germline V gene (reference sequence) are MNHNY and SVGAGI. The library was obtained by the immunoSEQ multiplex PCR assay. For the multiplex PCR, a mixture combining 60 forward primers for TCR Vbeta segments and 13 reverse primers for TCR Jbeta segments was used. Amplification of the CDR3 region of rearranged TCR beta genes was performed with a multiplex PCR assay on genomic DNA. The amplified TCR beta libraries were sequenced on the Illumina HiSeq System as 87-base-pair reads. The published analysis was carried out like this. A later analysis counted about 80 million unique TCR beta chains across the 666 repertoires, and roughly 9.9 million of these chains were shared by at least two donors. To remove PCR and sequencing errors, raw reads were error-corrected and collapsed into unique sequences using a nearest-neighbor algorithm that merged closely related sequences. CDR3 sequences were aligned to IMGT reference sequences to assign V, D and J gene segments. Each retained sequence needed at least a six-nucleotide match to both a V gene segment and a J gene segment. Rearrangements were classified as productive when the CDR3 lacked stop codons and remained in frame with V and J, and all other rearrangements were classified as non-productive. Following IMGT convention, CDR3 was defined as the stretch from the second conserved V-encoded cysteine to the conserved J-encoded phenylalanine. The earlier analysis of roughly 590 of the donors excluded any sequence lacking an unambiguous match to a single V gene segment. In an earlier analysis of 587 of the donors, V segments were called functional above 56.7% productive rearrangements and were called segregating when the between-donor standard deviation exceeded 5%. To diagnose cytomegalovirus status from the catalog of TCR beta chain sequences, a statistical classification framework was built. V and J gene assignment, in a later analysis, came from comparing TCR nucleotide sequences with IMGT/GENE-DB human TR gene sequences. The TCRdist pipeline was used in a later analysis to assign CDR3 sequences and most-parsimonious VDJ recombination scenarios. In a later analysis, every TCR beta chain was defined by the combination of its CDR3 amino acid sequence and its V-gene family, and reads without a unique V-gene family were dropped. A later analysis removed several hundred highly shared, low-generation-probability nucleotide sequences to deal with suspected cross-contamination and a sequencing artifact. For each public chain, a later analysis derived a clonal expansion index from normalized ranks of inferred template counts within each repertoire. In a later analysis, generation probabilities were computed with a VDJ recombination model fitted to out-of-frame rearrangements, and the resulting probabilities were checked against IGoR. In a later analysis, TCR-TCR, TCR-HLA and TCR-CMV co-occurrence was scored with hypergeometric tests, and a repertoire-size bias correction was applied to TCR pairs. In a later analysis, false discovery rates were estimated by permuting HLA or CMV assignments 20 times. In a later analysis, co-occurring TCRs were grouped using DBSCAN, and TCRdist sequence similarity was added for clustering within HLA-allele-positive subsets. Repertoires with fewer than 30,000 or more than 120,000 public chains were left out of co-occurrence clustering, as were a few repertoires with anomalous nucleotide sharing. Drawn from immuneACCESS, this table holds only the in-frame rearrangements with V and J called that TCRdb kept. Clones are partly lost; checked studies trace under half to an unresolved V gene and leave the rest unexplained. V, J and clone size reflect that table, while D and trimming were determined from the DNA. The sample table records some 200,000 clones; about 90% of these occur just once. The ten largest account for around 0.21% of the sample.

The cohort comprised some 730 healthy bone marrow donors. At the time of sampling, every cohort member was nominally healthy, though immune exposures that went unrecorded were likely present. The donor tested CMV seronegative and was one of the 352 seronegative cohort members. Every donor gave a peripheral blood sample, and the peripheral blood mononuclear cells from that sample were used for TCR beta sequencing. The Qiagen DNeasy Blood Extraction Kit was used to extract genomic DNA from the blood cell samples. The source of this sequence is a girl under two years old in good health and CMV-seronegative. The chain couples TRBV6-6 to TRBJ2-7, and possibly TRBD2, on 6 matching bases. Sequencing input: PBMCs. This receptor carries the CDR3 CASSRIPTSYEQYF. The DNA sequence is TGTGCCAGCAGCCGAATTCCGACTAGCTACGAGCAGTACTTC.